The TCR beta chain described here comes from a study of regulatory T cells in long-lasting Graves disease. About the research overall: Less than 3 months of antithyroid drugs had been taken by newly diagnosed Graves' patients. Study-wide points: The researchers studied only peripheral blood, not thyroid tissue.

Through Arm-PCR of CDR3 regions and iRepertoire HTBI primers, TCR beta libraries were built. One entry per CDR3 protein results from TCRdb running MiXCR on the multiplex PCR reads. This table holds a few hundred thousand distinct CDR3 sequences, around 17% found once. Indicated time point: newly diagnosed GD, antithyroid drugs for less than 3 months. RNA extracted from PBMCs served as the sequencing template. The CDR3 extends over 14 amino acids. Germline loops: CDR1 SGHRS, CDR2 YFSETQ. V lost 4 bases, J lost 3 bases, and 12 bases lay in between. This clonotype came up a few times. The target antigen is unknown. This sample also belongs to another study, concerning T cells in Graves' hyperthyroidism and ophthalmopathy.

The material sequenced was peripheral blood mononuclear cells (PBMCs), taken at new diagnosis, from a patient treated with antithyroid drugs. This rearrangement joins TRBV5-1 to TRBJ2-3, with D unclear. The receptor's source is a man aged 40-50 years with Graves disease. CDR3 region: CASSIRARTDTQYF. The CDR3 coding sequence is TGCGCCAGCAGCATCCGCGCACGGACAGATACGCAGTATTTT.